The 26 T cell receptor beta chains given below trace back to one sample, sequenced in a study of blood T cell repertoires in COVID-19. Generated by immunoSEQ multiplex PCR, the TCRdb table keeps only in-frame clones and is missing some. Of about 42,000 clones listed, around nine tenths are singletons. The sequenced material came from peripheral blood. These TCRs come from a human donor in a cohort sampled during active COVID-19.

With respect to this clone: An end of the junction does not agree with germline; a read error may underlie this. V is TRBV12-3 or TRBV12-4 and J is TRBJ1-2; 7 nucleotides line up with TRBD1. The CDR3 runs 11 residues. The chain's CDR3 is CASAYRGIEAF. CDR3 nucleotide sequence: TGTGCCAGTGCTTACAGGGGAATCGAGGCCTTC.

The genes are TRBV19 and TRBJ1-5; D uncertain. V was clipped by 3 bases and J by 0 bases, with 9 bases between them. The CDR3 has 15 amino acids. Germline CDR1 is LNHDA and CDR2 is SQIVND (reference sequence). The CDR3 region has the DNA TGTGCCAGTAGTATCTCGGGATATAGCAATCAGCCCCAGCATTTT. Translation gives CASSISGYSNQPQHF.

This chain's CDR3 is CASSLRGANYGYTF. The CDR3 DNA reads as TGTGCCAGCAGCTTAAGGGGTGCTAACTATGGCTACACCTTC. The gene calls are TRBV13 and TRBJ1-2; the D gene is possibly TRBD1 (5 bases). CDR1 PRHDT and CDR2 FYEKMQ come from the germline V gene (reference sequence). Trimming removed 2 bases at V and 0 bases at J, with 7 bases between. The CDR3 has 14 amino acids. Drawing the rest from reference TRBV13 and TRBJ1-2, the complete variable domain is AAGVIQSPRHLIKEKRETATLKCYPIPRHDTVYWYQQGPGQDPQFLISFYEKMQSDKGSIPDRFSAQQFSDYHSELNMSSLELGDSALYFCASSLRGANYGYTFGSGTRLTVV.

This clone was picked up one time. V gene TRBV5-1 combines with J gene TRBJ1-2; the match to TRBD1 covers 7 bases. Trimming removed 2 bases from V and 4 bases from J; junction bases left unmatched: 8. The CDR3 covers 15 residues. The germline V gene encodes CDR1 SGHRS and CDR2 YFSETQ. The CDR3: CASSLNGGGSYGYTF. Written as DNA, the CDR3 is TGCGCCAGCAGCTTAAATGGAGGGGGCAGCTATGGCTACACCTTC.

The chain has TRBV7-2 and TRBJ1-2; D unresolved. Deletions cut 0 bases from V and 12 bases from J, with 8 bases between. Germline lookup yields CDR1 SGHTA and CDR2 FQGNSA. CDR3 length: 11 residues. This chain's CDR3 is CASSLARAHTF. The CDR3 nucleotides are TGTGCCAGCAGCTTAGCGAGGGCTCACACCTTC.

This CDR3 is CASSGGLKKLFF. The CDR3 DNA reads as TGTGCCAGCAGCGGCGGTTTGAAAAAACTGTTTTTT. The V gene is TRBV9, the J gene TRBJ1-4, with D hard to call. V lost 3 bases, J lost 9 bases, and 9 bases lay in between. The CDR3 runs to 12 residues. The germline CDR1 and CDR2 sequences are SGDLS and YYNGEE.

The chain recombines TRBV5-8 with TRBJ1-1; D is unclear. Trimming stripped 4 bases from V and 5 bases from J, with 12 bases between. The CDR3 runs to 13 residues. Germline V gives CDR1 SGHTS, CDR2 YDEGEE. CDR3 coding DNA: TGTGCCAGCAGCCCCCAGACAAGGACTGAAGCTTTCTTT. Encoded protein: CASSPQTRTEAFF.

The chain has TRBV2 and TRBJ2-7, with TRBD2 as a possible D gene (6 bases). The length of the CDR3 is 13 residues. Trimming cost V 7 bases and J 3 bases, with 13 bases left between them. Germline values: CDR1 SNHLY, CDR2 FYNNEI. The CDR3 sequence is CASNYRDFYEQYF. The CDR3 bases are TGTGCCAGCAACTATCGGGACTTCTACGAGCAGTACTTC.

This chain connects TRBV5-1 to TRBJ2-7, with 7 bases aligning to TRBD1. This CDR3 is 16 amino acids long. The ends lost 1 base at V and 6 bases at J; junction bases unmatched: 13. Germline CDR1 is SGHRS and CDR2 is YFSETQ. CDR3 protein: CASSLRPGTEAAEQYF. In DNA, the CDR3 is TGCGCCAGCAGCTTGAGACCCGGGACAGAGGCCGCCGAGCAGTACTTC.

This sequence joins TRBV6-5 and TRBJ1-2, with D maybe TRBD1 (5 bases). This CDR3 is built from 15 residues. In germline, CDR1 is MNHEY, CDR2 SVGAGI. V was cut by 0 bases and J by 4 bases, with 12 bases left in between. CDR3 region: CASSYSGDGGYGYTF. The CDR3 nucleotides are TGTGCCAGCAGTTACTCGGGGGACGGGGGCTATGGCTACACCTTC.

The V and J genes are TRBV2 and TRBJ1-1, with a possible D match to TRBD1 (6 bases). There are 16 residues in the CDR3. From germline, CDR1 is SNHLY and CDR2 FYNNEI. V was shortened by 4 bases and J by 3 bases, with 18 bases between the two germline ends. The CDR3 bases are TGTGCCAGCAGTGTTCCCCCCGGTACAGGGTACACTGAAGCTTTCTTT. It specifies CASSVPPGTGYTEAFF. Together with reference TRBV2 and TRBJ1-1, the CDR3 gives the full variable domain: EPEVTQTPSHQVTQMGQEVILRCVPISNHLYFYWYRQILGQKVEFLVSFYNNEISEKSEIFDDQFSVERPDGSNFTLKIRSTKLEDSAMYFCASSVPPGTGYTEAFFGQGTRLTVV.

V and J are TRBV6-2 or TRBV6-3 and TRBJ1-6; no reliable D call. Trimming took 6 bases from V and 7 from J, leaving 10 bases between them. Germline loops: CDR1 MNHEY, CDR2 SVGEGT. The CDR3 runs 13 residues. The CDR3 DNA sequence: TGTGCCAGCAGCCGGGAGAGAAATTCACCCCTCCACTTT. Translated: CASSRERNSPLHF.

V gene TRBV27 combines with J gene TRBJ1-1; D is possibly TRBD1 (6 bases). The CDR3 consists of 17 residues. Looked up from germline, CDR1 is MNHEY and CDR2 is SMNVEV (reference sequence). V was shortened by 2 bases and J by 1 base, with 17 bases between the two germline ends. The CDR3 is CASSLRSLQGRNTEAFF. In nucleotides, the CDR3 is TGTGCCAGCAGTTTAAGGAGCCTACAGGGAAGGAACACTGAAGCTTTCTTT.

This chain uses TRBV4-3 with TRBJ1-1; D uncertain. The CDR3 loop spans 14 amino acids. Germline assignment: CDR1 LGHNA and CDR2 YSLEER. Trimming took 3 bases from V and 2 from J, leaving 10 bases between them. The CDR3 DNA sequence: TGCGCCAGCAGCCAGGAGACGGGAAACACTGAAGCTTTCTTT. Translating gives CASSQETGNTEAFF.

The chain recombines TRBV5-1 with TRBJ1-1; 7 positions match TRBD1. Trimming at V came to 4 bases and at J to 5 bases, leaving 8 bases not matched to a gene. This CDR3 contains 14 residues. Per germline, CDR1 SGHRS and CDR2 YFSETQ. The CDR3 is CASSPTGQGTEAFF. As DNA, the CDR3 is TGCGCCAGCAGCCCGACAGGGCAAGGGACTGAAGCTTTCTTT.

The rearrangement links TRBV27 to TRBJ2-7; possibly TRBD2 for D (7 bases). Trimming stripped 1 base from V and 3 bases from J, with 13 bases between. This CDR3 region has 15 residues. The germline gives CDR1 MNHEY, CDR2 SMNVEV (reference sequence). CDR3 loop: CASSLFGGADYEQYF. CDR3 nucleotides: TGTGCCAGCAGTTTATTTGGGGGGGCCGACTACGAGCAGTACTTC.

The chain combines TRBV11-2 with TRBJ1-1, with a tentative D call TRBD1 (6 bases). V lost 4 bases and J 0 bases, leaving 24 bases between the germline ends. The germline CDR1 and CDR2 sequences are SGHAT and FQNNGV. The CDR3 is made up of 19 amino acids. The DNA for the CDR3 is TGTGCCAGCAGCTCAGTAAAATCTTGGACAGTTGGTTTGAACACTGAAGCTTTCTTT. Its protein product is CASSSVKSWTVGLNTEAFF.

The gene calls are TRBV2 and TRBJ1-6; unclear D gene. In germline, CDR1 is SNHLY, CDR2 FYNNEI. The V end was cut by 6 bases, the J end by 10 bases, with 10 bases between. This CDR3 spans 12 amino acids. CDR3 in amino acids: CASSPLYSPLHF. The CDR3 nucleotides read TGTGCCAGCAGCCCACTGTACTCACCCCTCCACTTT. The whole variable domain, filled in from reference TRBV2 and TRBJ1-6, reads EPEVTQTPSHQVTQMGQEVILRCVPISNHLYFYWYRQILGQKVEFLVSFYNNEISEKSEIFDDQFSVERPDGSNFTLKIRSTKLEDSAMYFCASSPLYSPLHFGNGTRLTVT.

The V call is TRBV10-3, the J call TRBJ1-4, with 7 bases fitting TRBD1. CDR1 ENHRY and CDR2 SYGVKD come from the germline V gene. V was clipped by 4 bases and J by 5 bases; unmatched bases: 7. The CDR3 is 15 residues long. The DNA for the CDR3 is TGTGCCATCAGTGCAACAGGGGAAACGAATGAAAAACTGTTTTTT. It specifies CAISATGETNEKLFF.

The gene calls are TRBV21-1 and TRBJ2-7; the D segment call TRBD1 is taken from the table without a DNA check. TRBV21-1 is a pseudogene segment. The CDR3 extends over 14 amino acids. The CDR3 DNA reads TGTGCCAGAGTACAGCTTCAGGTATACTACGAGCAGTACTTC. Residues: CARVQLQVYYEQYF.

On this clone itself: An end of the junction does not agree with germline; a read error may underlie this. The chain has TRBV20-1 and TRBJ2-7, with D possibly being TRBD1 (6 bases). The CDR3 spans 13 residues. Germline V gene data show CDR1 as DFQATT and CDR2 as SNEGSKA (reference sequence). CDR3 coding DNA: TGCAGTGCTAGTACGGGCAGTCAGGGGACGAGGAACTTC. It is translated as CSASTGSQGTRNF.

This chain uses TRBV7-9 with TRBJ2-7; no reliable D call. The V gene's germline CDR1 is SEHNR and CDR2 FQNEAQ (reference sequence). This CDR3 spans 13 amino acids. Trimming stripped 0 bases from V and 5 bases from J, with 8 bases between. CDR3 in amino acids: CASSLAYEDEQYF. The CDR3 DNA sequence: TGTGCCAGCAGCTTAGCTTATGAGGACGAGCAGTACTTC.

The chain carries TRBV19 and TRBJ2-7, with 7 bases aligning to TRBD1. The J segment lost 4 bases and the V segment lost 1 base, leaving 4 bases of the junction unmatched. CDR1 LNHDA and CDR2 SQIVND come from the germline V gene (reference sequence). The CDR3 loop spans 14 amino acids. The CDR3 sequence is CASSIGGRGYEQYF. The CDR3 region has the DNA TGTGCCAGTAGTATAGGAGGCAGGGGGTACGAGCAGTACTTC.

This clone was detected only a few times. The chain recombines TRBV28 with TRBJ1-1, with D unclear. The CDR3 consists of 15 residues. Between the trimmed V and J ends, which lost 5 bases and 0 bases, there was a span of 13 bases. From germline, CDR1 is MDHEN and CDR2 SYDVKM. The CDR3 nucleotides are TGTGCCAGCAGTCAAAGAACAGTCATGAACACTGAAGCTTTCTTT. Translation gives CASSQRTVMNTEAFF.

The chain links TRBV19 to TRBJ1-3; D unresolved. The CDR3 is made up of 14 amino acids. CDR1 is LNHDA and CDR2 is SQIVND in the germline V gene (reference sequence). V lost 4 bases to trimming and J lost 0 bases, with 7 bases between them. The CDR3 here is CASSSRDSGNTIYF. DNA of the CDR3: TGTGCCAGTAGTAGCCGGGACTCTGGAAACACCATATATTTT.

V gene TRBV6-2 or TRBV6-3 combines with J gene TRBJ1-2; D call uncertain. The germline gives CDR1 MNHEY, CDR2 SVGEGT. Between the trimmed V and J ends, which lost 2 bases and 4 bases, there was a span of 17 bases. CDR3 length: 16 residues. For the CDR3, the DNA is TGTGCCAGCAGTTACCGATTGCTGGAGGATGGCTATGGCTACACCTTC. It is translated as CASSYRLLEDGYGYTF.